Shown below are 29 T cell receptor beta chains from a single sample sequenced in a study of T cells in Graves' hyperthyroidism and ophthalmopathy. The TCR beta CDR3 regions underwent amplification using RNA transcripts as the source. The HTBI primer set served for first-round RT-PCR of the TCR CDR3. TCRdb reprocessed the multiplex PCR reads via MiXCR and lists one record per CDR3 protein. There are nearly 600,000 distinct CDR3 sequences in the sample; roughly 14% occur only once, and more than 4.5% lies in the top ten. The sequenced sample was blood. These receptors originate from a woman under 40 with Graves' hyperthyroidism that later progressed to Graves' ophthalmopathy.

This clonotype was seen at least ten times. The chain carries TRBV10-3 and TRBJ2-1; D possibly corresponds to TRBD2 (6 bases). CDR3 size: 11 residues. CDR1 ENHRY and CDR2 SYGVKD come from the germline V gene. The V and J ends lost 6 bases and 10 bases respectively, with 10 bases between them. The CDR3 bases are TGTGCCATCAGAGGGGACTGGGAGCAGTTCTTC. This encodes CAIRGDWEQFF.

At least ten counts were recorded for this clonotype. The chain's CDR3 is CATTPGTNNEQFF. CDR3 nucleotides: TGTGCCACAACACCAGGGACAAACAATGAGCAGTTCTTC. The V gene is TRBV18, the J gene TRBJ2-1; D is perhaps TRBD1 (6 bases). The CDR3 loop spans 13 amino acids. Germline-derived CDR1 and CDR2 are KGHSH and LQKENI. Trimming removed 10 bases at V and 5 bases at J, with 15 bases between.

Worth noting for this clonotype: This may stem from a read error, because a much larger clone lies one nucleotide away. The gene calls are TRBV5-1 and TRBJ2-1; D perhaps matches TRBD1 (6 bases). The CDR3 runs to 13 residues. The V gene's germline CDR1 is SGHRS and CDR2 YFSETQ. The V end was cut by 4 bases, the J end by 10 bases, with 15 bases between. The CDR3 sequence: CASSNTGTHEQFF. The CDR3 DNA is TGCGCCAGCAGCAATACAGGGACCCACGAGCAGTTCTTC.

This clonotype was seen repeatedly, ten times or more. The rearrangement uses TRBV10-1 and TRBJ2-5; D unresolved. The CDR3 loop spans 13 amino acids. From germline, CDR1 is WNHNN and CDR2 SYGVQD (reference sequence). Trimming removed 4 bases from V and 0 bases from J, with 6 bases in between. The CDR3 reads CASSVGNQETQYF. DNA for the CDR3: TGCGCCAGCAGTGTCGGTAACCAAGAGACCCAGTACTTC.

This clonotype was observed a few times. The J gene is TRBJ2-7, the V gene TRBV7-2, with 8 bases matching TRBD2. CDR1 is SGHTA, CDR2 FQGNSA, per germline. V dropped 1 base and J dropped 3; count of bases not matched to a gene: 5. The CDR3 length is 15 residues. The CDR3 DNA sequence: TGTGCCAGCAGCTTAGGGGGACTAGGGAACTACGAGCAGTACTTC. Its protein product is CASSLGGLGNYEQYF.

The CDR3 region has the DNA TGTGCCACCAGCAGCCCGGGACTAGCGGGAGGCGAGCAGTACTTC. Translated: CATSSPGLAGGEQYF. V and J are TRBV15 and TRBJ2-7; 15 nucleotides match TRBD2. Germline assignment: CDR1 LNHNV and CDR2 YYDKDF (reference sequence). CDR3 length: 15 residues. V was pared by 3 bases and J by 6 bases, with 3 bases of the junction left unmatched.

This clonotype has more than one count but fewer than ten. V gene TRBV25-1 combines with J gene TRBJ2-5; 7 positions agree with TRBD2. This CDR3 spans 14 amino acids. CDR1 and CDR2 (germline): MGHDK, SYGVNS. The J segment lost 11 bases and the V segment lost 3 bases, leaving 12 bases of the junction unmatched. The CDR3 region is CASSESGAGASQYF. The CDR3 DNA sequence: TGTGCCAGCAGTGAGTCCGGGGCGGGAGCGTCACAGTACTTC.

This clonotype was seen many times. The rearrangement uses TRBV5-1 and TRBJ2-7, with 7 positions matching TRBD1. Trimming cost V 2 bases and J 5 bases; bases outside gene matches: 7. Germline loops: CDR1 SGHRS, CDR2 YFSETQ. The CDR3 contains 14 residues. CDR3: CASSFLTGLDEQYF. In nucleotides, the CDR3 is TGCGCCAGCAGCTTCTTGACAGGGCTCGACGAGCAGTACTTC.

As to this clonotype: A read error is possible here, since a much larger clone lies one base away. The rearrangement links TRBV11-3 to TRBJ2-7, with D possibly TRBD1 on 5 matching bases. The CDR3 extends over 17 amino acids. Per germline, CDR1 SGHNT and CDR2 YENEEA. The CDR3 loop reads CARSPGSVTVFLHEQYF. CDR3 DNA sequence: TGTGCCCGCAGCCCTGGTTCTGTGACAGTCTTCCTCCACGAGCAGTACTTC.

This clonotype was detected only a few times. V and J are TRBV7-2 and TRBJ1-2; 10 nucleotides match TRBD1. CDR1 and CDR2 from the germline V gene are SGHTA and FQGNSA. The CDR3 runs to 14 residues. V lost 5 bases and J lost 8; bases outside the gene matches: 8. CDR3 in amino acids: CASSTRTGGRGYTF. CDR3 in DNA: TGTGCCAGCAGCACGAGGACAGGGGGGAGGGGCTACACCTTC.

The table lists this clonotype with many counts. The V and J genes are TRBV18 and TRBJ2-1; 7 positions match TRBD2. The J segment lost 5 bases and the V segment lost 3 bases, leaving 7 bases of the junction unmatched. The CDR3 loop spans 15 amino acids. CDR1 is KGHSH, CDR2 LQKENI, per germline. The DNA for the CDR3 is TGTGCCAGCTCACCCGGCGGGAGTTCGCACAATGAGCAGTTCTTC. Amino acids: CASSPGGSSHNEQFF.

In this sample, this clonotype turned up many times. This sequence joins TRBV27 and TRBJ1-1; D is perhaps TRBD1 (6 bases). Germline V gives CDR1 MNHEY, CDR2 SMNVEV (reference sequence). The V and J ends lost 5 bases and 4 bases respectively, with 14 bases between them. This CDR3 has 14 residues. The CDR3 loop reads CASSIQGSGTEAFF. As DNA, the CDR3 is TGTGCCAGCAGTATACAGGGAAGCGGCACTGAAGCTTTCTTT.

The CDR3: CASSPLAGGKDEQFF. The CDR3 coding sequence is TGTGCCAGCAGCCCCCTGGCGGGAGGGAAGGATGAGCAGTTCTTC. The V call is TRBV3-1, the J call TRBJ2-1; 9 bases fit TRBD2. The V segment lost 4 bases and the J segment 8 bases; nucleotides outside the gene matches: 9. In germline, CDR1 is LGHDT, CDR2 YNNKEL (reference sequence). This CDR3 has 15 residues.

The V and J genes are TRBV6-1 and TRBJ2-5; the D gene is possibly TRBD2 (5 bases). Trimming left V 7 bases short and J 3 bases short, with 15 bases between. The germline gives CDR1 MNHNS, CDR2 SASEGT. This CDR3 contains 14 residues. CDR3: CASNAGTSKETQYF. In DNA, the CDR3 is TGTGCCAGCAACGCGGGTACAAGCAAAGAGACCCAGTACTTC.

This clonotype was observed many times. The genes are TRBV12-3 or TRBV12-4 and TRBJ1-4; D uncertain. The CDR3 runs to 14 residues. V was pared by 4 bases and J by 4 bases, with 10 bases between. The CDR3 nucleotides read TGTGCCAGCAGTTCCATCATTAGTAATGAAAAACTGTTTTTT. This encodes CASSSIISNEKLFF.

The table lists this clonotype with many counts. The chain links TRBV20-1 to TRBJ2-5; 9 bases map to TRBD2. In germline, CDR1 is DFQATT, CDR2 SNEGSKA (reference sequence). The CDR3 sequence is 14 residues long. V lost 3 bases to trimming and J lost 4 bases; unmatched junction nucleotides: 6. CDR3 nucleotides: TGCAGTGCTAGGGCGGGAGGGGGAGGAGAGACCCAGTACTTC. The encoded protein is CSARAGGGGETQYF.

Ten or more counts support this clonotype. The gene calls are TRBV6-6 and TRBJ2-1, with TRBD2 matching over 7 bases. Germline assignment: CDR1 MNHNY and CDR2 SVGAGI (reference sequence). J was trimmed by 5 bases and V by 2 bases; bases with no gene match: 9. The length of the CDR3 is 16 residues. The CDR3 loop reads CASSYAWGGPNNEQFF. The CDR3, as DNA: TGTGCCAGCAGTTACGCTTGGGGGGGACCTAACAATGAGCAGTTCTTC.

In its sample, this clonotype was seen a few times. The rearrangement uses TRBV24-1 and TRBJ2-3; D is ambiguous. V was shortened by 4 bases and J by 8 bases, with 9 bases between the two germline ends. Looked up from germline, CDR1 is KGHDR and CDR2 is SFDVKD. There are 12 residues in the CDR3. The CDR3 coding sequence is TGTGCCACCAGTGACTCGATTGTTACGCAGTATTTT. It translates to CATSDSIVTQYF.

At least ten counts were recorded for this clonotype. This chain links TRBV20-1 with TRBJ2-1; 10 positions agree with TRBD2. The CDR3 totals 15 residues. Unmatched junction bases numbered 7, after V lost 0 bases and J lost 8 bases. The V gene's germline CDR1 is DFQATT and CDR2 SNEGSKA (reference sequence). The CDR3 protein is CSARDGASGSYEQFF. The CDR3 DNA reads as TGCAGTGCTAGAGATGGGGCTAGCGGGAGCTATGAGCAGTTCTTC.

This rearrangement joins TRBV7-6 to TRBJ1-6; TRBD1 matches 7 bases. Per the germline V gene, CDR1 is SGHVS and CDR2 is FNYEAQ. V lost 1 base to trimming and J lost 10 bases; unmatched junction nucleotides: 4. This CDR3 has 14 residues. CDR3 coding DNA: TGTGCCAGCAGCTTAGAGGGGGCTGGGTCACCCCTCCACTTT. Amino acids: CASSLEGAGSPLHF.

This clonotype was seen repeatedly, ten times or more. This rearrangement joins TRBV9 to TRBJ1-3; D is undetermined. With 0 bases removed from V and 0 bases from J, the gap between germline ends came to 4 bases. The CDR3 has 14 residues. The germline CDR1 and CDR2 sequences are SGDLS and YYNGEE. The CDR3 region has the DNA TGTGCCAGCAGCGTAGGTAGCTCTGGAAACACCATATATTTT. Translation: CASSVGSSGNTIYF.

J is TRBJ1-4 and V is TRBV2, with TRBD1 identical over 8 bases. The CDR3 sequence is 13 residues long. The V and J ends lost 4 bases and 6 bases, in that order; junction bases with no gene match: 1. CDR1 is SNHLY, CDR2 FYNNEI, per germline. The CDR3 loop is CASSADRDEKLFF. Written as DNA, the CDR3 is TGTGCCAGCAGTGCGGACAGGGATGAAAAACTGTTTTTT. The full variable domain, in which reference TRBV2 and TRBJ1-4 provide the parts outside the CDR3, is EPEVTQTPSHQVTQMGQEVILRCVPISNHLYFYWYRQILGQKVEFLVSFYNNEISEKSEIFDDQFSVERPDGSNFTLKIRSTKLEDSAMYFCASSADRDEKLFFGSGTQLSVL.

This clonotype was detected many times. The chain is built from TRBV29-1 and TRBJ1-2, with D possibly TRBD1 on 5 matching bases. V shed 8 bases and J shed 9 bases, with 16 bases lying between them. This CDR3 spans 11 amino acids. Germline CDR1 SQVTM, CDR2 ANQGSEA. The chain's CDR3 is CSSGRGESYTF. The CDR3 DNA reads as TGCAGCTCCGGAAGGGGTGAAAGCTACACCTTC. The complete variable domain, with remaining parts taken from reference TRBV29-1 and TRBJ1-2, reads SAVISQKPSRDICQRGTSLTIQCQVDSQVTMMFWYRQQPGQSLTLIATANQGSEATYESGFVIDKFPISRPNLTFSTLTVSNMSPEDSSIYLCSSGRGESYTFGSGTRLTVV.

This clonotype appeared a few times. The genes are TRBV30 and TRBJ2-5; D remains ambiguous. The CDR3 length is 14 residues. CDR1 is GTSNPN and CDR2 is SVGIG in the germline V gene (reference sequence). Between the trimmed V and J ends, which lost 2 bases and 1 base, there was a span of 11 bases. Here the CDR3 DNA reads TGTGCCTGGAGTTCGACGGGTTTCCAAGAGACCCAGTACTTC. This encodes CAWSSTGFQETQYF.

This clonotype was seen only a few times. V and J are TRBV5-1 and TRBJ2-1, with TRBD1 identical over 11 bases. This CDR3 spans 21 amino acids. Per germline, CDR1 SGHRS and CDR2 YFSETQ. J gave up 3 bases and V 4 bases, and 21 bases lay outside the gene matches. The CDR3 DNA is TGCGCCAGCAGCCCTCCCTTCGGGACAGGGGGTAATAGCGGACTCTACAATGAGCAGTTCTTC. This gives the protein CASSPPFGTGGNSGLYNEQFF. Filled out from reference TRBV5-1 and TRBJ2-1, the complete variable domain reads KAGVTQTPRYLIKTRGQQVTLSCSPISGHRSVSWYQQTPGQGLQFLFEYFSETQRNKGNFPGRFSGRQFSNSRSEMNVSTLELGDSALYLCASSPPFGTGGNSGLYNEQFFGPGTRLTVL.

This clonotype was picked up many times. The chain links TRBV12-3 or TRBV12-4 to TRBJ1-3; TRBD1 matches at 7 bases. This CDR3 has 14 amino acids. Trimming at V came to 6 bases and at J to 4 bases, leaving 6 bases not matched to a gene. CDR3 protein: CASRLTGAGNTIYF. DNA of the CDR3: TGTGCCAGCAGACTTACAGGGGCCGGAAACACCATATATTTT.

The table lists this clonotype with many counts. CDR3 in amino acids: CASTSGANTEAFF. The CDR3 coding sequence is TGTGCCAGCACCTCGGGGGCTAACACTGAAGCTTTCTTT. The genes are TRBV2 and TRBJ1-1, with D possibly TRBD1 on 6 matching bases. V lost 7 bases and J 2 bases, leaving 11 bases between the germline ends. The CDR3 contains 13 residues. The V gene's germline CDR1 is SNHLY and CDR2 FYNNEI.

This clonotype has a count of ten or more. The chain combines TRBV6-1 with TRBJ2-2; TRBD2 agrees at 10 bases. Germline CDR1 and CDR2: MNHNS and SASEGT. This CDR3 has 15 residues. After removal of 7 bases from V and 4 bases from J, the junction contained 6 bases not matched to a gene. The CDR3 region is CASIPSGRVTGELFF. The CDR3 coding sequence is TGTGCCAGCATTCCTAGCGGGAGAGTCACCGGGGAGCTGTTTTTT.

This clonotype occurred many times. The CDR3 loop reads CATSDAGTMQETQYF. CDR3 DNA: TGTGCCACCAGTGATGCCGGGACTATGCAAGAGACCCAGTACTTC. This chain joins TRBV24-1 and TRBJ2-5; 7 bases align to TRBD2. V dropped 3 bases and J dropped 2; count of bases not matched to a gene: 5. The CDR3 is 15 amino acids. Germline V lookup: CDR1 KGHDR, CDR2 SFDVKD.